This T cell receptor beta chain was captured in a study of T cell repertoires in cytomegalovirus infection. The wider study: Carrying CMV and the relevant HLA type showed in public TCR beta signatures. Study outcomes and limitations: CMV carriers having the relevant HLA were flagged by cumulative public TCR beta family frequency. Dominating the ex vivo response were HLA-C-restricted CMV-specific TCR beta clonotypes.

TCRdb reprocessed the reads via MiXCR and lists one record per CDR3 protein. The sample lists about 920,000 distinct CDR3 sequences, roughly 30% seen once, with 13% in the top ten. In the case of this clonotype: Its antigen is not known.

V dropped 2 bases and J dropped 4; count of bases not matched to a gene: 12. CDR1 and CDR2 (germline): SGHTA, FQGNSA. The CDR3 is 18 residues long. The sample in question was cultured CD8+ T cells from PBMCs, obtained from culture after CMV antigen stimulation. The chain carries TRBV7-2 and TRBJ1-2; 11 nucleotides align to TRBD1. This TCR came from a human donor in good health (CMV status not recorded). Some clones in this sample may be carry-over from other donors' samples. The CDR3 DNA is TGTGCCAGCAGCTTATCCGGACAGGGGGCTGGTCTCGGCTATGGCTACACCTTC. This codes for CASSLSGQGAGLGYGYTF.